The clone carrying this T cell receptor (beta chain) was recorded once. Sequencing used immunoSEQ multiplex PCR; TCRdb keeps in-frame clones, though not all of them. The sample holds 150,000 to 200,000 clones, about four fifths seen once. This record belongs to a study of blood T cell repertoires in COVID-19. Study-level background: PBMCs, B-cell-depleted T cells, or T cells provided the cDNA or gDNA that made up the material.

During active infection, Seattle patients enrolled and were then monitored through disease. Germline V gene sequence: CDR1 MDHEN, CDR2 SYDVKM. The CDR3 covers 12 residues. Trimming took off 2 bases at V and 4 bases at J, with 3 bases between the two ends. The sequenced material came from peripheral blood. The sequence came from a woman in her sixties or seventies with COVID-19, enrolled during active disease. The chain links TRBV28 to TRBJ2-1, with no clear D. The CDR3 DNA sequence: TGTGCCAGCAGTTTACTATACAATGAGCAGTTCTTC. Its protein is CASSLLYNEQFF.